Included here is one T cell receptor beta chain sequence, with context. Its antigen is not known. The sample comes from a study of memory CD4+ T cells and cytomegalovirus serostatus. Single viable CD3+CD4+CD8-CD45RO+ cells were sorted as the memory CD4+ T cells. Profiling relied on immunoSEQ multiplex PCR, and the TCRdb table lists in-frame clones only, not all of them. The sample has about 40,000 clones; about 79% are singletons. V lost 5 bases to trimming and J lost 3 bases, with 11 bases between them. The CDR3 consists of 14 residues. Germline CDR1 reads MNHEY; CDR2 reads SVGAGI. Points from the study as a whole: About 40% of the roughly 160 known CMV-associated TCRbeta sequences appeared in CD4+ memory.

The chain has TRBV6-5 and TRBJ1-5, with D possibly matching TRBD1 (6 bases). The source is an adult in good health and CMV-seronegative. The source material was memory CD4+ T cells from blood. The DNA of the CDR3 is TGTGCCAGCAGTACAGGACAGCACAATCAGCCCCAGCATTTT. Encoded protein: CASSTGQHNQPQHF.